These 25 T cell receptor beta chains were sequenced from one sample in a study of blood T cell repertoires in COVID-19. TCRdb's table, derived via immunoSEQ multiplex PCR, lists solely in-frame clones and lacks some. The data show 250,000 to 300,000 clones, under 90% seen once. The sample comprised PBMCs or T cells enriched from blood (not recorded which). The receptors originated from a woman aged 50 to 60 who had been exposed to COVID-19.

J is TRBJ2-3 and V is TRBV11-3; 9 nucleotides agree with TRBD1. The germline CDR1 and CDR2 sequences are SGHNT and YENEEA. J was trimmed by 4 bases and V by 5 bases; bases with no gene match: 7. CDR3 length equals 15 residues. Written as DNA, the CDR3 is TGTGCCAGCAGCCCGGGACAGGGCGCGGCAGATACGCAGTATTTT. This codes for CASSPGQGAADTQYF. The full variable domain, completed using reference TRBV11-3 and TRBJ2-3, is EAGVVQSPRYKIIEKKQPVAFWCNPISGHNTLYWYLQNLGQGPELLIRYENEEAVDDSQLPKDRFSAERLKGVDSTLKIQPAELGDSAVYLCASSPGQGAADTQYFGPGTRLTVL.

The chain combines TRBV4-1 with TRBJ2-3; 8 bases are shared with TRBD2. V lost 2 bases, J lost 5 bases, and 12 bases stayed unmatched. CDR3 length: 17 residues. The germline V gene has CDR1 MGHRA and CDR2 YSYEKL. DNA of the CDR3: TGCGCCAGCAGCCAACCGAGCCCCGGGACTAGGCTAGATACGCAGTATTTT. The encoded protein is CASSQPSPGTRLDTQYF.

The genes are TRBV6-5 and TRBJ2-6; possibly TRBD1 for D (6 bases). There are 15 residues in the CDR3. V lost 6 bases to trimming and J lost 2 bases, with 11 bases between them. Germline V CDR1 and CDR2: MNHEY, SVGAGI. DNA of the CDR3: TGTGCCAGCAGCCTTTCAGGGGCTGGGGCCAACGTCCTGACTTTC. It specifies CASSLSGAGANVLTF.

This sequence joins TRBV18 and TRBJ1-1; maybe TRBD1 (5 bases). Germline V CDR1 and CDR2: KGHSH, LQKENI. The ends were cut back, 3 bases at V and 7 bases at J, with 12 bases in the middle. This CDR3 has 13 amino acids. This CDR3 reads CASSPTLDIEAFF. Written as DNA, the CDR3 is TGTGCCAGCTCACCCACCCTGGACATTGAAGCTTTCTTT.

This rearrangement joins TRBV5-1 to TRBJ2-7; 9 bases align to TRBD1. The CDR3 extends over 15 amino acids. The V segment lost 4 bases and the J segment 7 bases; nucleotides outside the gene matches: 12. Per germline, CDR1 SGHRS and CDR2 YFSETQ. For the CDR3, the DNA is TGCGCCAGCAGCCGGTCGGACAGGGGAGAAGAAGAGCAGTACTTC. Translating it yields CASSRSDRGEEEQYF.

This clone was seen only once. The CDR3 DNA sequence: TGTGCCAGCAGCGCCGTCGACAGGGGTGGTGAGCAGTTCTTC. It specifies CASSAVDRGGEQFF. V usage is TRBV9 and J usage is TRBJ2-1; 8 positions match TRBD1. V trimming: 3 bases; J trimming: 9 bases; junction bases outside the gene matches: 8. This CDR3 comprises 14 residues. CDR1 is SGDLS and CDR2 is YYNGEE in the germline V gene.

The V gene is TRBV30, the J gene TRBJ1-5; D is ambiguous. Germline values: CDR1 GTSNPN, CDR2 SVGIG (reference sequence). CDR3 size: 14 residues. Trimming cost V 1 base and J 3 bases, with 10 bases left between them. CDR3 residues: CAWSAAGYNQPQHF. As DNA, the CDR3 is TGTGCCTGGAGTGCGGCAGGTTACAATCAGCCCCAGCATTTT.

The chain carries TRBV28 and TRBJ2-3, with D perhaps TRBD1 (6 bases). This CDR3 spans 19 amino acids. The germline V and J ends were trimmed by 4 bases and 2 bases, with 25 bases remaining between them. Germline V gives CDR1 MDHEN, CDR2 SYDVKM. The CDR3, as DNA: TGTGCCAGCAGTTCAATCGGGCCAGGGGTTTTTGTTTCCACAGATACGCAGTATTTT. Residues: CASSSIGPGVFVSTDTQYF.

As DNA, the CDR3 is TGTGCCAGCAGCCTAGACGGGGGGGTGGCCTACAATGAGCAGTTCTTC. Translating it yields CASSLDGGVAYNEQFF. This chain links TRBV6-4 with TRBJ2-1; 8 positions match TRBD2. CDR1 MRHNA and CDR2 SNTAGT come from the germline V gene. Trimming took 6 bases from V and 2 from J; bases not matched to a gene: 9. This CDR3 contains 16 residues.

This rearrangement joins TRBV10-3 to TRBJ2-7; TRBD1 is a possible D gene (6 bases). Germline values: CDR1 ENHRY, CDR2 SYGVKD. The germline V and J ends were trimmed by 5 bases and 1 base, with 12 bases remaining between them. The CDR3 length is 14 residues. CDR3 DNA: TGTGCCATCAGTTTCGGGACAACTTCCTACGAGCAGTACTTC. Residues: CAISFGTTSYEQYF.

The chain is built from TRBV30 and TRBJ2-1; tentative D call: TRBD2 (5 bases). CDR3 size: 11 residues. From germline, CDR1 is GTSNPN and CDR2 SVGIG (reference sequence). Between the trimmed V and J ends, which lost 3 bases and 7 bases, there was a span of 7 bases. The CDR3 nucleotides are TGTGCCTGGAGGCCGGGGAATGAGCAGTTCTTC. It codes for CAWRPGNEQFF.

The chain carries TRBV6-2 or TRBV6-3 and TRBJ1-5; 10 bases map to TRBD1. This CDR3 spans 16 amino acids. V dropped 2 bases and J dropped 7; count of bases not matched to a gene: 8. Germline CDR1 is MNHEY and CDR2 is SVGEGT. The CDR3, as DNA: TGTGCCAGCAGTTACGACGGACAGGGGGTCATACAGCCCCAGCATTTT. It specifies CASSYDGQGVIQPQHF.

The rearrangement uses TRBV5-6 and TRBJ1-5, with D unresolved. The CDR3 contains 15 residues. The V end lost 4 bases, the J end lost 4 bases, and 15 bases lay between the germline ends. Germline V lookup: CDR1 SGHDT, CDR2 YYEEEE. As DNA, the CDR3 is TGTGCCAGCAGCCTCATCATGGAGGGAAATCAGCCCCAGCATTTT. As protein: CASSLIMEGNQPQHF.

This clone is a singleton in its sample. V and J are TRBV19 and TRBJ2-7; 8 nucleotides align to TRBD2. The CDR3 extends over 13 amino acids. V shed 3 bases, J shed 5 bases, and the junction held 3 bases outside the gene matches. Germline values: CDR1 LNHDA, CDR2 SQIVND (reference sequence). CDR3 bases: TGTGCCAGTAGTATCGGGGGGGGCGACGAGCAGTACTTC. As protein: CASSIGGGDEQYF.

This clone was counted once. The same CDR3 also results from other DNA sequences found in this sample. The CDR3 DNA follows: TGTGCCAGCAGCCAAGGACAGGGGGCAGGAAACACCATATATTTT. Protein: CASSQGQGAGNTIYF. The chain carries TRBV3-1 (or the pseudogene TRBV3-2) and TRBJ1-3; 10 nucleotides match TRBD1. The CDR3 has 15 residues. V dropped 1 base and J dropped 4; count of bases not matched to a gene: 1. Germline CDR1 LGHDT, CDR2 YNNKEL (reference sequence).

This rearrangement joins TRBV28 to TRBJ2-7; D might be TRBD1 (5 bases). V lost 3 bases and J lost 5, with 17 bases in between. The CDR3 is 15 amino acids. CDR1 and CDR2 from the germline V gene are MDHEN and SYDVKM. The CDR3 nucleotides are TGTGCCAGCAGTTTTCCCGCAGGGCCCCCTCACGAGCAGTACTTC. It codes for CASSFPAGPPHEQYF.

The chain has TRBV27 and TRBJ2-7; the match to TRBD1 covers 10 bases. The CDR3 spans 15 residues. Germline V lookup: CDR1 MNHEY, CDR2 SMNVEV (reference sequence). V shed 5 bases, J shed 3 bases, and the junction held 7 bases outside the gene matches. The CDR3 protein is CASSLRTGGFYEQYF. CDR3 DNA: TGTGCCAGCAGTCTCCGGACAGGGGGTTTCTACGAGCAGTACTTC.

The V gene is TRBV7-6, the J gene TRBJ1-1; 9 nucleotides agree with TRBD1. V gave up 0 bases and J gave up 5 bases; unmatched junction bases: 13. The germline V gene encodes CDR1 SGHVS and CDR2 FNYEAQ. This CDR3 has 18 residues. CDR3 sequence reads: CASSLAKSRGTGWTEAFF. As DNA, the CDR3 is TGTGCCAGCAGCTTAGCCAAAAGCCGGGGGACAGGGTGGACTGAAGCTTTCTTT.

This chain links TRBV7-9 with TRBJ2-2, with 8 bases lining up with TRBD1. This CDR3 is 16 amino acids long. V lost 5 bases and J lost 2; bases outside the gene matches: 7. Germline lookup yields CDR1 SEHNR and CDR2 FQNEAQ (reference sequence). CDR3 DNA: TGTGCCAGCAGCCCGCGGACAGGGATAAACACCGGGGAGCTGTTTTTT. Amino acid sequence: CASSPRTGINTGELFF.

The V and J genes are TRBV27 and TRBJ1-4; possible D gene TRBD1, 5 bases. This CDR3 contains 13 residues. The germline CDR1 and CDR2 sequences are MNHEY and SMNVEV (reference sequence). Trimming left V 1 base short and J 8 bases short, with 8 bases between. The CDR3 DNA reads TGTGCCAGCAGTTTATTAAACAGGGAAAAACTGTTTTTT. It is translated as CASSLLNREKLFF.

This sequence joins TRBV9 and TRBJ2-3; a weak D match, TRBD2 (7 bases). The V gene lost 0 bases and the J gene lost 2 bases, with 10 bases spanning the gap. The CDR3 length is 15 residues. CDR1 and CDR2 (germline): SGDLS, YYNGEE. The CDR3 sequence: CASSVAGGITDTQYF. CDR3 sequence (DNA): TGTGCCAGCAGCGTAGCGGGGGGCATCACAGATACGCAGTATTTT.

V gene TRBV5-5 combines with J gene TRBJ2-3, with 7 bases lining up with TRBD1. The CDR3 contains 16 residues. The germline V gene encodes CDR1 SGHKS and CDR2 YYEKEE (reference sequence). Unmatched junction bases numbered 12, after V lost 5 bases and J lost 3 bases. The CDR3 DNA sequence: TGTGCCAGCAGGAATTACAGGGGAGTAAGTACAGATACGCAGTATTTT. It codes for CASRNYRGVSTDTQYF.

V usage is TRBV5-1 and J usage is TRBJ2-5, with 11 bases identical to TRBD1. Losses at the gene ends were 4 bases for V and 4 bases for J; bases not matched to a gene: 6. Per the germline V gene, CDR1 is SGHRS and CDR2 is YFSETQ. The CDR3 length is 15 residues. The CDR3 here is CASSAGQGAPETQYF. CDR3 bases: TGCGCCAGCAGCGCCGGACAGGGGGCTCCAGAGACCCAGTACTTC.

The chain couples TRBV5-1 to TRBJ2-1; D might be TRBD1 (5 bases). The CDR3 covers 15 residues. Trimming shortened V by 1 base and J by 8 bases, and 16 bases separated the two germline ends. Germline V gene data show CDR1 as SGHRS and CDR2 as YFSETQ. Here the CDR3 DNA reads TGCGCCAGCAGCTTGCAGGGAAAAGCGCCTGATGAGCAGTTCTTC. Amino acids: CASSLQGKAPDEQFF.

This clone was seen once. This chain joins TRBV28 and TRBJ2-1; 9 positions match TRBD2. The V gene end was trimmed by 5 bases and the J gene end by 6 bases; junction bases not matched to a gene: 11. CDR3 length equals 16 residues. Germline-derived CDR1 and CDR2 are MDHEN and SYDVKM. CDR3 residues: CASSAPRAGGPNEQFF. CDR3 nucleotides: TGTGCCAGCAGTGCGCCACGAGCGGGGGGCCCCAATGAGCAGTTCTTC.